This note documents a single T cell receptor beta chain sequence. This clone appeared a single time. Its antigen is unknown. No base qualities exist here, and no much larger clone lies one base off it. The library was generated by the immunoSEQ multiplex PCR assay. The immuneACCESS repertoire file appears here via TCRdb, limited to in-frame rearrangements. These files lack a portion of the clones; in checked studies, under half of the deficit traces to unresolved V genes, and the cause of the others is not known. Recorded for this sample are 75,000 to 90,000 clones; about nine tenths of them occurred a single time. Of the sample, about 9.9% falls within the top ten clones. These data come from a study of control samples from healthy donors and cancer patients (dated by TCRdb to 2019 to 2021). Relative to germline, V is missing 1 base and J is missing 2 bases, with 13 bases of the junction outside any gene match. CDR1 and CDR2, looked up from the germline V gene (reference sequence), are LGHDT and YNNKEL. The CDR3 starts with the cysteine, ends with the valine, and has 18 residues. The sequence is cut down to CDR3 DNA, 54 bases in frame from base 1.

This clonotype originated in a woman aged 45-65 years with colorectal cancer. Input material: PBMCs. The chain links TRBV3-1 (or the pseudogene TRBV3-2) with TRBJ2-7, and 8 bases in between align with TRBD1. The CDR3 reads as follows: CASSQVGFGQGHTYEQYV. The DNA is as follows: TGTGCCAGCAGCCAAGTTGGTTTTGGACAGGGACATACCTACGAGCAGTACGTC.